The 10 T cell receptor beta chains below all came from one sample that was sequenced in a study of T cells in Graves' hyperthyroidism and ophthalmopathy. TCR beta CDR3 regions were amplified from RNA. The HTBI set primed first-round TCR CDR3 RT-PCR. TCRdb analysed the multiplex PCR reads with MiXCR anew, one entry per CDR3 protein. The sample lists over 300,000 distinct CDR3 sequences; 11% to 15% were seen once. Specimen: blood. Receptors were obtained from an older woman with Graves' hyperthyroidism.

This clonotype turned up a few times. The V and J genes are TRBV10-3 and TRBJ2-2; TRBD2 matches at 10 bases. V shed 3 bases, J shed 7 bases, and the junction held 8 bases outside the gene matches. The CDR3 is made up of 16 amino acids. CDR1 is ENHRY, CDR2 SYGVKD, per germline. The CDR3 nucleotides read TGTGCCATCAGTGATTCAACTAGCGGGAACGGCGGGGAGCTGTTTTTT. Protein sequence: CAISDSTSGNGGELFF.

J is TRBJ2-5 and V is TRBV11-3, with D unclear. Germline V gene lookup returns CDR1 SGHNT and CDR2 YENEEA. The germline V and J ends were trimmed by 5 bases and 5 bases, with 12 bases remaining between them. The CDR3 length is 13 residues. This CDR3 reads CASSPSMPETQYF. Here the CDR3 DNA reads TGTGCCAGCAGCCCCTCTATGCCGGAGACCCAGTACTTC.

The chain employs TRBV20-1 and TRBJ2-7, with 11 bases fitting TRBD2. Per the germline V gene, CDR1 is DFQATT and CDR2 is SNEGSKA (reference sequence). With 1 base clipped from V and 4 bases from J, the junction kept 6 bases outside the gene matches. The length of the CDR3 is 15 residues. For the CDR3, the DNA is TGCAGTGCTAGAGGGATAGCGGGAGGGTCTTACGAGCAGTACTTC. Translated: CSARGIAGGSYEQYF.

This clonotype has only a few counts. The gene calls are TRBV11-2 and TRBJ2-5; D is undetermined. V lost 2 bases and J lost 2, with 18 bases in between. The CDR3 runs to 17 residues. The germline gives CDR1 SGHAT, CDR2 FQNNGV. The DNA of the CDR3 is TGTGCCAGCAGCTTATTAGGGCCATATAACCAACAAGAGACCCAGTACTTC. Its translation: CASSLLGPYNQQETQYF.

This clonotype was counted only a few times. The chain recombines TRBV30 with TRBJ2-1, with D possibly matching TRBD2 (6 bases). In germline, CDR1 is GTSNPN, CDR2 SVGIG (reference sequence). V lost 2 bases, J lost 3 bases, and 11 bases lay in between. The length of the CDR3 is 14 residues. The CDR3 coding sequence is TGTGCCTGGAGTTCTGGCGGGATCTACAATGAGCAGTTCTTC. Translation gives CAWSSGGIYNEQFF.

This clonotype was seen ten or more times. The chain combines TRBV5-1 with TRBJ2-2, with a tentative D call TRBD2 (5 bases). The germline V gene has CDR1 SGHRS and CDR2 YFSETQ. The CDR3 contains 16 residues. With 4 bases removed from V and 0 bases from J, the gap between germline ends came to 13 bases. CDR3 loop: CASSPLLVSNTGELFF. For the CDR3, the DNA is TGCGCCAGCAGCCCTCTACTAGTTTCGAACACCGGGGAGCTGTTTTTT.

This chain joins TRBV6-1 and TRBJ2-7; 7 bases are a match to TRBD2. The CDR3 is 15 residues long. J gave up 3 bases and V 1 base, and 6 bases lay outside the gene matches. Germline assignment: CDR1 MNHNS and CDR2 SASEGT. This CDR3 reads CASSEVSGFIYEQYF. In DNA form, the CDR3 reads TGTGCCAGCAGTGAAGTTAGCGGGTTTATCTACGAGCAGTACTTC.

In its sample, this clonotype was seen many times. V is TRBV12-3 or TRBV12-4 and J is TRBJ2-3; TRBD1 agrees at 8 bases. The CDR3 has 16 residues. The trim removed 10 bases at V and 1 base at J, leaving 13 bases unmatched. CDR3 sequence: CATARDRSRGTDTQYF. CDR3 sequence (DNA): TGTGCCACCGCTCGGGACAGGTCGAGAGGCACAGATACGCAGTATTTT.

This chain joins TRBV2 and TRBJ2-3, with 9 positions matching TRBD2. This CDR3 is built from 15 residues. CDR1 is SNHLY, CDR2 FYNNEI, per germline. V shed 4 bases and J 2 bases; nucleotides not matched to a gene: 4. CDR3 in DNA: TGTGCCAGCAGTGTTAGCGGGAGAGCCACAGATACGCAGTATTTT. This translates into CASSVSGRATDTQYF.

The genes are TRBV5-1 and TRBJ1-6; TRBD1 is a possible D gene (5 bases). V shed 1 base and J shed 8 bases, with 13 bases lying between them. Germline V CDR1 and CDR2: SGHRS, YFSETQ. This CDR3 is 15 amino acids long. CDR3 DNA: TGCGCCAGCAGCTTGAGGGTACGAGGGGATTCACCCCTCCACTTT. Protein sequence: CASSLRVRGDSPLHF.